This TCR beta chain appears in the sequencing data of a study of breast tumors, draining lymph nodes, adjacent tissues. TCRdb reanalysed the multiplex PCR reads using MiXCR and keeps one entry per CDR3 protein. This sample has about 15,000 distinct CDR3 sequences; roughly 50% occur once, and the top ten carry about 28%. This clonotype was counted only a few times. Its antigen is not known. Study-wide results and limits: Tumors had less TCR diversity than lymph nodes, more than nontumor tissue. Data fit most tumor T cells coming from lymph node, expanding in tumor. Compared with basal-like, luminal-like tumors shared significantly more repertoire with nontumor tissue.

The sample taken for sequencing was tumor-adjacent breast tissue. This sequence originates from a female donor with breast cancer. Some clones in this sample may be carry-over from other donors' samples.

CDR3 residues: CASSLVGRNDEQYF. CDR3 DNA sequence: TGTGCCAGCAGTTTGGTGGGCAGAAACGACGAGCAGTACTTC. The chain carries TRBV12-3 or TRBV12-4 and TRBJ2-7, with D unclear. V was cut by 3 bases and J by 5 bases, with 14 bases left in between. CDR3 length equals 14 residues.